A selection of T cell receptor beta chains follows, all from one sample in a study of blood T cell repertoires in COVID-19. The data were produced by immunoSEQ multiplex PCR, yet TCRdb's version contains in-frame clones alone and is incomplete. Among about 79,000 clones listed, 80% to 90% were seen once. The source material was peripheral blood. These receptors were collected from a man between 50 and 59 years old with active COVID-19. CDR3s include the opening cysteine and the closing phenylalanine or tryptophan. D genes are given only for firm matches. Where a row states a size, it is once, few, many or the class of an expanded clone; other rows omit it.

V gene: TRBV5-6
clone size: .
J gene: TRBJ2-7
D gene: .
CDR3 DNA: TGTGCCAGCAGCTTCAGCTCCTACGAGCAGTACTTC
CDR3 protein: CASSFSSYEQYF

V gene: TRBV4-3
clone size: .
J gene: TRBJ1-4
D gene: .
CDR3 DNA: TGCGCCAGCAGCCAAGATCGGCGGTGGGGCACAACTAATGAAAAACTGTTTTTT
CDR3 protein: CASSQDRRWGTTNEKLFF

V gene: TRBV6-2/TRBV6-3
clone size: .
J gene: TRBJ2-7
D gene: .
CDR3 DNA: TGTGCCAGCAGTCAGTCCCTCGAGCAGTACTTC
CDR3 protein: CASSQSLEQYF

V gene: TRBV13
clone size: .
J gene: TRBJ2-1
D gene: TRBD1
CDR3 DNA: TGTGCCAGCAGCAACAGAGGACAGGGAAGTGGTGGGTCCTACAATGAGCAGTTCTTC
CDR3 protein: CASSNRGQGSGGSYNEQFF

V gene: TRBV28
clone size: .
J gene: TRBJ1-1
D gene: .
CDR3 DNA: TGTGCCAGCGTATCCCCTAGGAGGGGTATGACTGAAGCTTTCTTT
CDR3 protein: CASVSPRRGMTEAFF

V gene: TRBV7-9
clone size: .
J gene: TRBJ2-3
D gene: .
CDR3 DNA: TGTGCCAGCAGCTTAAAGGAGTCGAGTCGAAATACGCAGTATTTT
CDR3 protein: CASSLKESSRNTQYF

V gene: TRBV18
clone size: .
J gene: TRBJ1-2
D gene: TRBD1
CDR3 DNA: TGTGCCAGCTCACCCTCGACAGGGGGAGGCTACACCTTC
CDR3 protein: CASSPSTGGGYTF

V gene: TRBV6-2/TRBV6-3
clone size: once
J gene: TRBJ2-1
D gene: TRBD2
CDR3 DNA: TGTGCCAGCAGTTACTCGAGGGCTAGCGGGGGTCACAGAAGAATTTACAATGAGCAGTTCTTC
CDR3 protein: CASSYSRASGGHRRIYNEQFF

V gene: TRBV4-1
clone size: .
J gene: TRBJ2-7
D gene: .
CDR3 DNA: TGCGCCAGCAGCCAAGCTAGGACTTACGAGCAGTACTTC
CDR3 protein: CASSQARTYEQYF

V gene: TRBV19
clone size: .
J gene: TRBJ1-2
D gene: .
CDR3 DNA: TGTGCCAGTAGCCCCACTGGAGAGAAAGGAGGGCTCTATGGCTACACCTTC
CDR3 protein: CASSPTGEKGGLYGYTF

V gene: TRBV28
clone size: .
J gene: TRBJ1-2
D gene: .
CDR3 DNA: TGTGCCAGCAGTTTACCCGGGGAAGCGAATGGCTACACCTTC
CDR3 protein: CASSLPGEANGYTF

V gene: TRBV3-1/TRBV3-2
clone size: .
J gene: TRBJ1-6
D gene: .
CDR3 DNA: TGTGCCAGCAGCCGATCTAGACAGGCAAATTCACCCCTCCACTTT
CDR3 protein: CASSRSRQANSPLHF

V gene: TRBV27
clone size: .
J gene: TRBJ1-1
D gene: .
CDR3 DNA: TGTGCCAGCGGTTCAGGGAGGGGCACTGAAGCTTTCTTT
CDR3 protein: CASGSGRGTEAFF